This TCR beta chain was identified during a study of CD8+CD57+ T cells in acquired aplastic anemia. Study overall: On average, sorted CD4+ and CD8+ cells gave about 2.9 ug of DNA.

Patients chosen for sequencing had CD8+CD57+ cells that had expanded, as shown by flow cytometry. Severe acquired aplastic anemia was diagnosed in all patients. Study-wide findings and caveats: Patients and controls were found to share 25 to 35 CD8+ CDR3 sequences.

Genomic DNA served as template for TCR beta VDJ and CDR3 profiling. TCRdb processed the reads anew with MiXCR; each CDR3 protein has one entry. The data contain hundreds of thousands of distinct CDR3 sequences, around a third of them singletons. Germline trimming cut 5 bases from V and 4 bases from J; bases unmatched to any gene: 8. The CDR3 extends over 16 amino acids. CDR1 is SNHLY, CDR2 FYNNEI, per germline. For this clonotype: What it recognizes is unknown. The missing conserved phenylalanine or tryptophan at the end of this CDR3 makes a read error likely.

The TCR comes from a human donor with aplastic anemia. The V call is TRBV2, the J call TRBJ2-7; 13 nucleotides match TRBD2. Input material: sorted CD4+, CD8+, or CD8+CD57+ T cells (not recorded which) from PBMCs. CDR3 in amino acids: CASSYPGTSGMYEQYS. In DNA, the CDR3 is TGTGCCAGCAGTTATCCCGGGACTAGCGGGATGTACGAGCAGTACTCC.